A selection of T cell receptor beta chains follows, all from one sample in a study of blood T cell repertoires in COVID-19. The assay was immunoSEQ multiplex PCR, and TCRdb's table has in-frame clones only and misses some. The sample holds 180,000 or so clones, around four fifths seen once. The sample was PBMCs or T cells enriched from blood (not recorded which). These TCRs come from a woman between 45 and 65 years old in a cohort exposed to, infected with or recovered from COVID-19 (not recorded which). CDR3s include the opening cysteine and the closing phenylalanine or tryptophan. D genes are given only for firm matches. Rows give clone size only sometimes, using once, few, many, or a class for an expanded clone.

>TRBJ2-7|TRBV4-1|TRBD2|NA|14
TGCGCCAGCAGCCCGGGGACTAGCGGGAGCTTGCAGTACTTC
CASSPGTSGSLQYF
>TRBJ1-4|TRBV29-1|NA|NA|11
TGCAGCGTTGGGACAGATGAAAAACTGTTTTTT
CSVGTDEKLFF
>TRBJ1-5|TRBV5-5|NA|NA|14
TGTGCCAGCAGCCCGGCAGGGAATCATCAGCCCCAGCATTTT
CASSPAGNHQPQHF
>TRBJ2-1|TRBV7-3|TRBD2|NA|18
TGTGCCAGCAGCGTTACCGGGACTAGCGGGCCATCCTACAATGAGCAGTTCTTC
CASSVTGTSGPSYNEQFF
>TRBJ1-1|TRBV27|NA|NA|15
TGTGCCAGCAGTCTAGTGAGCGGCGGAGTCACTGAAGCTTTCTTT
CASSLVSGGVTEAFF
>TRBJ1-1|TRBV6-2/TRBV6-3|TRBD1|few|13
TGTGCCAGCAGTAGGGGACAGGGAGCTGAAGCTTTCTTT
CASSRGQGAEAFF
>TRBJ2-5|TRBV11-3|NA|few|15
TGTGCCAGCAGCTTAAGAGGCCAGGGCCAAGAGACCCAGTACTTC
CASSLRGQGQETQYF
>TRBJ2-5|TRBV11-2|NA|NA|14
TGTGCCAGCAGCTTATATAGTTGGTCGGAGACCCAGTACTTC
CASSLYSWSETQYF
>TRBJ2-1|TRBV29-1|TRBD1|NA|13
TGCAGCGGGGAGGGACAGGGGGGCGATGAGCAGTTCTTC
CSGEGQGGDEQFF
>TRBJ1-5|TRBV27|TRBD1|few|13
TGTGCCAGCAGTAGGGGGCTCGTTCAGCCCCAGCATTTT
CASSRGLVQPQHF
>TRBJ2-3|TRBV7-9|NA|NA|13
TGTGCCAGCAGCTTCTCTAGCACAGATACGCAGTATTTT
CASSFSSTDTQYF
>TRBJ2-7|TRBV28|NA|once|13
TGTGCCAGCAGTTTGGTCCAGTCCTACGAGCAGTACTTC
CASSLVQSYEQYF
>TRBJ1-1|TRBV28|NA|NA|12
TGTGCCAGCAGAGTAGCAGGGGCTGTGGCTTTCTTT
CASRVAGAVAFF
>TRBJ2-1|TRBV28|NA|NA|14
TGTGCCAGCACCTGGGCGCGACAAGCGGGTGAGCAGTTCTTC
CASTWARQAGEQFF
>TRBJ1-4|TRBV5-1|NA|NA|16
TGCGCCAGCAGCAAAGGGGGAGGGACAAATAATGAAAAACTGTTTTTT
CASSKGGGTNNEKLFF
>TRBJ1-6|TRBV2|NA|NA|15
TGTGCCAGCTCAATAGCCGGGGGGGGCAATTCACCCCTCCACTTT
CASSIAGGGNSPLHF
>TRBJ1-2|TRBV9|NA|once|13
TGTGCCAGCAGCACAGGACAGTACTATGGCTACACCTTC
CASSTGQYYGYTF
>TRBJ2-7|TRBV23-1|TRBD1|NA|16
TGCGCCAGCAGTCTTTACAAGGACAGGGTGGAATACGAGCAGTACTTC
CASSLYKDRVEYEQYF
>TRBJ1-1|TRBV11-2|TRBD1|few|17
TGTGCCAGCAGCCGACCTCGAAGGGGACAGAAGGACACTGAAGCTTTCTTT
CASSRPRRGQKDTEAFF
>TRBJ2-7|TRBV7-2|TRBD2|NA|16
TGTGCCAGCAGCCCACGACTAGCGGCAACCTCCTACGAGCAGTACTTC
CASSPRLAATSYEQYF
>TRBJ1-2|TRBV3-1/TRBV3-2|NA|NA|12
TGTGCCAGCAGCCAAGAGCGCTATGGCTACACCTTC
CASSQERYGYTF
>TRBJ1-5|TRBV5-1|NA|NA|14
TGCGCCAGCAGCTTGTGGGGGGGCAATCAGCCCCAGCATTTT
CASSLWGGNQPQHF
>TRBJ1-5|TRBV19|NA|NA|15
TGTGCCAGTAGTACAGTCGCGGCTAGCAATCAGCCCCAGCATTTT
CASSTVAASNQPQHF